Shown below are 26 T cell receptor beta chains from a single sample sequenced in a study of T cell changes during pregnancy in multiple sclerosis. The table came from immunoSEQ multiplex PCR; TCRdb's copy has only in-frame clones and leaves some out. The sample consists of 65,000 to 75,000 clones, 85% to 95% of them appearing once. The specimen was CD8+ T cells from peripheral blood mononuclear cells, collected in the third trimester of pregnancy. These receptors were collected from a female donor in good health, enrolled as a control in a pregnancy study.

The V call is TRBV30, the J call TRBJ1-2; weak D call: TRBD1 (5 bases). CDR1 is GTSNPN and CDR2 is SVGIG in the germline V gene (reference sequence). CDR3 length: 13 amino acids. Deletions cut 2 bases from V and 7 bases from J, with 14 bases between. CDR3 loop: CAWSPPSGFGYTF. DNA of the CDR3: TGTGCCTGGAGTCCCCCCTCAGGGTTTGGCTACACCTTC.

This clone was recorded once. This chain links TRBV30 with TRBJ1-1; D perhaps matches TRBD1 (5 bases). This CDR3 is 12 amino acids long. V lost 3 bases and J 6 bases, leaving 11 bases between the germline ends. CDR1 GTSNPN and CDR2 SVGIG come from the germline V gene (reference sequence). CDR3: CAWSRDLSEAFF. In DNA, the CDR3 is TGTGCCTGGAGCCGGGACTTGTCTGAAGCTTTCTTT.

This chain uses TRBV12-5 with TRBJ2-5; TRBD1 aligns across 9 bases. V gave up 7 bases and J gave up 2 bases; unmatched junction bases: 5. In germline, CDR1 is LGHNT, CDR2 FRNRAP. The CDR3 contains 14 residues. The DNA of the CDR3 is TGTGCTAGTGCTCTTGGGACAGGGCAAGAGACCCAGTACTTC. Translated, it gives CASALGTGQETQYF.

The rearrangement uses TRBV4-3 and TRBJ1-3, with unresolved D. The germline CDR1 and CDR2 sequences are LGHNA and YSLEER. This CDR3 contains 14 residues. Between the trimmed V and J ends, which lost 1 base and 4 bases, there was a span of 8 bases. CDR3 protein: CASSQGAQGNTIYF. For the CDR3, the DNA is TGCGCCAGCAGCCAAGGGGCGCAGGGAAACACCATATATTTT.

The V gene is TRBV13, the J gene TRBJ2-7; D not resolved. Trimming removed 5 bases from V and 0 bases from J, with 8 bases in between. The germline gives CDR1 PRHDT, CDR2 FYEKMQ (reference sequence). This CDR3 has 13 amino acids. CDR3 sequence (DNA): TGTGCCAGCAGCCCTCCCCTCTCCTACGAGCAGTACTTC. This translates into CASSPPLSYEQYF.

The chain uses TRBV30 and TRBJ1-1, with D maybe TRBD1 (5 bases). Germline V gives CDR1 GTSNPN, CDR2 SVGIG (reference sequence). This CDR3 is built from 12 residues. CDR3 sequence: CATGRVVTEAFF. CDR3 DNA sequence: TGTGCTACCGGCAGGGTGGTTACTGAAGCTTTCTTT.

J is TRBJ1-2 and V is TRBV7-2; D remains ambiguous. The CDR3 extends over 15 amino acids. CDR1 and CDR2 (germline): SGHTA, FQGNSA. Trimming pared 4 bases from V and 4 bases from J, leaving 16 bases between. The chain's CDR3 is CASSSDLISSYGYTF. CDR3 sequence (DNA): TGTGCCAGCAGCTCCGACCTAATCTCTAGCTATGGCTACACCTTC.

The V and J genes are TRBV27 and TRBJ1-4, with D possibly being TRBD1 (6 bases). The CDR3 is made up of 16 amino acids. Germline loops: CDR1 MNHEY, CDR2 SMNVEV (reference sequence). Trimming stripped 5 bases from V and 0 bases from J, with 13 bases between. The CDR3 nucleotides are TGTGCCAGCAGTCCGATAGAGGGGGCAACTAATGAAAAACTGTTTTTT. It yields the protein CASSPIEGATNEKLFF.

This clone was counted many times. The rearrangement joins TRBV4-3 to TRBJ1-2, with no clear D. V was clipped by 4 bases and J by 0 bases, with 12 bases between them. CDR3 size: 15 residues. Looked up from germline, CDR1 is LGHNA and CDR2 is YSLEER. CDR3 protein: CASSPVPRANYGYTF. DNA for the CDR3: TGCGCCAGCAGCCCGGTTCCCCGAGCTAACTATGGCTACACCTTC.

The chain combines TRBV4-3 with TRBJ2-7; 10 bases align to TRBD1. The V and J ends lost 5 bases and 6 bases, in that order; junction bases with no gene match: 7. In germline, CDR1 is LGHNA, CDR2 YSLEER. This CDR3 is 14 amino acids long. This CDR3 is CASSSDRGHFEQYF. The CDR3 region has the DNA TGCGCCAGCAGCTCAGACAGGGGGCATTTCGAGCAGTACTTC.

J is TRBJ1-2 and V is TRBV11-2; 7 bases line up with TRBD1. The germline CDR1 and CDR2 sequences are SGHAT and FQNNGV. The CDR3 spans 16 residues. V dropped 1 base and J dropped 0; count of bases not matched to a gene: 5. CDR3 residues: CASSLADREANYGYTF. The CDR3 DNA follows: TGTGCCAGCAGCTTAGCCGACAGGGAGGCTAACTATGGCTACACCTTC.

V gene TRBV9 combines with J gene TRBJ2-1; 8 bases are shared with TRBD1. Losses at the gene ends were 2 bases for V and 5 bases for J; bases not matched to a gene: 0. From germline, CDR1 is SGDLS and CDR2 YYNGEE. This CDR3 is built from 13 residues. The CDR3 loop is CASSVDRDNEQFF. CDR3 DNA sequence: TGTGCCAGCAGCGTGGACAGGGACAATGAGCAGTTCTTC.

In this sample, this clone turned up once. J is TRBJ2-7 and V is TRBV27; TRBD1 might be the D (6 bases). CDR3 length: 13 residues. CDR1 is MNHEY, CDR2 SMNVEV, per germline (reference sequence). V was shortened by 5 bases and J by 3 bases, with 11 bases between the two germline ends. The CDR3 coding sequence is TGTGCCAGCAGTCAGGACAGACTCTACGAGCAGTACTTC. As protein: CASSQDRLYEQYF.

This clone was observed once. The genes are TRBV7-3 and TRBJ2-7; tentative D call: TRBD2 (6 bases). Germline V gives CDR1 SGHTA, CDR2 FQGTGA. The CDR3 has 13 residues. V lost 5 bases and J 6 bases, leaving 14 bases between the germline ends. The CDR3 sequence is CASSPGRGLEQYF. The CDR3 DNA reads as TGTGCCAGCAGCCCCGGACGGGGACTCGAGCAGTACTTC.

This clone was counted once. This chain uses TRBV27 with TRBJ2-7; 7 nucleotides agree with TRBD1. The junction had 9 bases not matched to a gene; V was cut back by 4 bases and J by 6 bases. The germline V gene encodes CDR1 MNHEY and CDR2 SMNVEV (reference sequence). This CDR3 comprises 14 residues. The CDR3 DNA is TGTGCCAGCAGTTCCTCCGGGACAGAGGTCGAGCAGTACTTC. It codes for CASSSSGTEVEQYF.

This chain uses TRBV7-9 with TRBJ2-7, with a tentative D call TRBD2 (5 bases). This CDR3 contains 13 residues. Trimming left V 3 bases short and J 1 base short, with 7 bases between. Germline lookup yields CDR1 SEHNR and CDR2 FQNEAQ (reference sequence). CDR3 region: CASSFGGSYEQYF. The DNA of the CDR3 is TGTGCCAGCAGCTTCGGCGGGTCCTACGAGCAGTACTTC.

The V call is TRBV27, the J call TRBJ1-1; TRBD1 might be the D (5 bases). The V end was cut by 10 bases, the J end by 6 bases, with 24 bases between. This CDR3 is built from 15 residues. Per the germline V gene, CDR1 is MNHEY and CDR2 is SMNVEV (reference sequence). The CDR3 loop reads CATSTVPFPLAEAFF. CDR3 bases: TGTGCCACCTCGACAGTCCCATTCCCCCTAGCTGAAGCTTTCTTT.

The chain is built from TRBV4-3 and TRBJ2-1; D perhaps matches TRBD2 (6 bases). V was trimmed by 4 bases and J by 5 bases, leaving 21 bases between them. Germline CDR1 is LGHNA and CDR2 is YSLEER. CDR3 length equals 17 residues. CDR3 sequence reads: CASSPSESSVDNNEQFF. CDR3 nucleotide sequence: TGCGCCAGCAGCCCGAGCGAGTCTAGCGTGGATAACAATGAGCAGTTCTTC.

The chain is built from TRBV9 and TRBJ1-1, with D uncertain. Trimming took off 0 bases at V and 8 bases at J, with 17 bases between the two ends. CDR3 length equals 15 residues. The germline gives CDR1 SGDLS, CDR2 YYNGEE. The CDR3 DNA sequence: TGTGCCAGCAGCGTAGCCGCTGATGCGAGGAAAGAAGCTTTCTTT. Translated: CASSVAADARKEAFF.

The chain combines TRBV27 with TRBJ1-2, with D perhaps matching TRBD1 (5 bases). V was shortened by 4 bases and J by 4 bases, with 13 bases between the two germline ends. The CDR3 totals 14 residues. Germline V gives CDR1 MNHEY, CDR2 SMNVEV (reference sequence). This chain's CDR3 is CASSSGQTFYGYTF. The CDR3 DNA is TGTGCCAGCAGTTCCGGACAAACGTTCTATGGCTACACCTTC.

The chain carries TRBV5-8 and TRBJ1-6; D is unclear. V dropped 2 bases and J dropped 0 bases, with 9 bases sitting between them. Germline V lookup: CDR1 SGHTS, CDR2 YDEGEE. The CDR3 runs 16 residues. Here the CDR3 reads CASSFINFSYNSPLHF. The CDR3 DNA reads as TGTGCCAGCAGCTTTATAAATTTCTCCTATAATTCACCCCTCCACTTT.

This sequence joins TRBV27 and TRBJ2-3; 13 nucleotides line up with TRBD2. Germline lookup yields CDR1 MNHEY and CDR2 SMNVEV (reference sequence). V trimming: 2 bases; J trimming: 4 bases; junction bases outside the gene matches: 0. This CDR3 region has 15 residues. CDR3: CASSLGLAGADTQYF. CDR3 in DNA: TGTGCCAGCAGTTTAGGACTAGCGGGGGCAGATACGCAGTATTTT.

The chain links TRBV7-9 to TRBJ1-2, with D perhaps matching TRBD1 (5 bases). The germline CDR1 and CDR2 sequences are SEHNR and FQNEAQ (reference sequence). The CDR3 totals 13 residues. With 1 base removed from V and 6 bases from J, the gap between germline ends came to 9 bases. Here the CDR3 reads CASSLEAGHGYTF. CDR3 in DNA: TGTGCCAGCAGCTTAGAGGCAGGGCATGGCTACACCTTC.

V and J are TRBV5-6 and TRBJ2-3; 11 positions match TRBD2. The germline gives CDR1 SGHDT, CDR2 YYEEEE. The CDR3 has 15 amino acids. The V segment lost 5 bases and the J segment 3 bases; nucleotides outside the gene matches: 5. The CDR3 DNA follows: TGTGCCAGCAGTAGCGGGGGGGCCCGAACAGATACGCAGTATTTT. This translates into CASSSGGARTDTQYF.

CDR3 sequence reads: CASSWDRSPEQFF. In DNA form, the CDR3 reads TGTGCCAGCAGCTGGGACAGGAGTCCTGAGCAGTTCTTC. The chain employs TRBV5-6 and TRBJ2-1; TRBD1 matches 8 bases. The CDR3 sequence is 13 residues long. V was clipped by 3 bases and J by 9 bases; unmatched bases: 5. Germline CDR1 SGHDT, CDR2 YYEEEE.

V and J are TRBV7-2 and TRBJ1-5; TRBD1 agrees at 8 bases. The CDR3 spans 14 residues. From germline, CDR1 is SGHTA and CDR2 FQGNSA. Germline trimming cut 3 bases from V and 2 bases from J; bases unmatched to any gene: 0. CDR3 residues: CASSLGQGNQPQHF. DNA for the CDR3: TGTGCCAGCAGCTTGGGACAGGGCAATCAGCCCCAGCATTTT. The variable domain in full, with the rest retrieved from reference TRBV7-2 and TRBJ1-5, is GAGVSQSPSNKVTEKGKDVELRCDPISGHTALYWYRQSLGQGLEFLIYFQGNSAPDKSGLPSDRFSAERTGGSVSTLTIQRTQQEDSAVYLCASSLGQGNQPQHFGDGTRLSIL.